A selection of T cell receptor beta chains follows, all from one sample in a study of post-analysis software for immune sequencing data. TCRdb analysed the PCR reads with MiXCR anew, one entry per CDR3 protein. The sample yields 380,000 or so distinct CDR3 sequences, 30% to 45% seen once. Specimen: blood. The receptor set was obtained from a girl aged 5-17 years with multiple sclerosis. Each CDR3 is given with its conserved first and last residue. A D gene is named only where the DNA matches it firmly. Clone size is stated in some rows and not others, as once, few, many or a class when expanded.

TRBV28,.,TRBJ2-2,few,CATHAGELFF,TGTGCCACCCATGCCGGGGAGCTGTTTTTT
TRBV7-2,TRBD1,TRBJ2-1,few,CASSTQQGAPYNEQFF,TGTGCCAGCAGCACACAACAGGGGGCGCCCTACAATGAGCAGTTCTTC
TRBV27,.,TRBJ1-1,.,CASSLALNTEAFF,TGTGCCAGCAGTTTGGCCCTGAACACTGAAGCTTTCTTT
TRBV7-9,.,TRBJ1-4,once,CASSSRGPTNEKPFF,TGTGCCAGCAGCTCCCGGGGGCCCACTAATGAAAAACCGTTTTTT
TRBV29-1,.,TRBJ2-7,.,CSVRTESSYEQYF,TGCAGCGTTCGGACAGAATCCTCCTACGAGCAGTACTTC
TRBV20-1,TRBD2,TRBJ2-3,few,CSANGGAITDTQYF,TGCAGTGCTAACGGGGGGGCTATCACAGATACGCAGTATTTT
TRBV20-1,TRBD2,TRBJ2-3,few,CSAKFAGGSSPDTQYF,TGCAGTGCTAAATTTGCGGGGGGGTCGTCACCAGATACGCAGTATTTT
TRBV12-3/TRBV12-4,TRBD2,TRBJ2-1,.,CASSPVTSGGTAEQFF,TGTGCCAGCAGTCCCGTGACTAGCGGGGGGACGGCTGAGCAGTTCTTC
TRBV9,TRBD2,TRBJ2-7,few,CASSVELAGMEQYF,TGTGCCAGCAGCGTAGAACTAGCGGGAATGGAGCAGTACTTC
TRBV20-1,TRBD1,TRBJ2-3,few,CSARDRIGTDTQYF,TGCAGTGCTAGGGACAGGATAGGTACAGATACGCAGTATTTT
TRBV7-3,TRBD2,TRBJ2-2,.,CASSSGGKNTGELFF,TGTGCCAGCAGCTCGGGGGGGAAGAACACCGGGGAGCTGTTTTTT
TRBV3-1,TRBD1,TRBJ2-7,many,CASSPQGAGQYF,TGTGCCAGCAGCCCACAGGGGGCTGGGCAGTACTTC
TRBV20-1,.,TRBJ1-5,.,CSARDPGGANQPQHF,TGCAGTGCTAGAGATCCCGGGGGGGCCAATCAGCCCCAGCATTTT
TRBV6-1,.,TRBJ1-1,.,CASSEGRVTEAFF,TGTGCCAGCAGTGAGGGGAGGGTCACTGAAGCTTTCTTT
TRBV11-2,TRBD2,TRBJ2-3,once,CASSLGLAGVNTQYF,TGTGCCAGCAGCTTGGGACTAGCGGGGGTCAATACGCAGTATTTT
TRBV11-1,.,TRBJ2-5,few,CASSFYGEETQYF,TGTGCCAGCAGCTTTTACGGGGAAGAGACCCAGTACTTC
TRBV3-1,.,TRBJ1-6,.,CASSQEVFNSPLHF,TGTGCCAGCAGCCAAGAAGTTTTTAATTCACCCCTCCACTTT
TRBV3-1,TRBD1,TRBJ2-1,.,CASSQTQGNEQFF,TGTGCCAGCAGCCAAACACAGGGGAATGAGCAGTTCTTC
TRBV10-3,TRBD1,TRBJ2-7,.,CAISEGWAGGSYEQYF,TGTGCCATCAGTGAGGGGTGGGCAGGGGGCAGTTACGAGCAGTACTTC
TRBV7-6,.,TRBJ2-5,few,CASSSTQETQYF,TGTGCCAGCAGTTCAACCCAAGAGACCCAGTACTTC
TRBV15,TRBD1,TRBJ2-1,.,CATSRGLGQGNNEQFF,TGTGCCACCAGCAGAGGCCTTGGACAGGGGAACAATGAGCAGTTCTTC
TRBV9,.,TRBJ2-6,.,CASSVLGGAGANVLTF,TGTGCCAGCAGCGTACTGGGGGGAGCTGGGGCCAACGTCCTGACTTTC
TRBV4-1,TRBD1,TRBJ1-1,.,CASSHDRDRGVRAFF,TGCGCCAGCAGCCACGACCGGGACAGGGGGGTGAGAGCTTTCTTT